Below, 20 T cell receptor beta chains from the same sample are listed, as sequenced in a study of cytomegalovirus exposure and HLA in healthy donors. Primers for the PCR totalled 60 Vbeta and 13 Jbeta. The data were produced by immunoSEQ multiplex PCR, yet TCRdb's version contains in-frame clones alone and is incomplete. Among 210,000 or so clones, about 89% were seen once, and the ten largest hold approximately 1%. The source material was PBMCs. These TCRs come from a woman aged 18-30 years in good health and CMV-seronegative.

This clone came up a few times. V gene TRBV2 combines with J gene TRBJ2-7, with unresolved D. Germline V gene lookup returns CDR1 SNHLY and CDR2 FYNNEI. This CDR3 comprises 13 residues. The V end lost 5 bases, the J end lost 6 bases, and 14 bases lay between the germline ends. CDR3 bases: TGTGCCAGCAGTCCCGGAATGGCGGTCGAGCAGTACTTC. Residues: CASSPGMAVEQYF.

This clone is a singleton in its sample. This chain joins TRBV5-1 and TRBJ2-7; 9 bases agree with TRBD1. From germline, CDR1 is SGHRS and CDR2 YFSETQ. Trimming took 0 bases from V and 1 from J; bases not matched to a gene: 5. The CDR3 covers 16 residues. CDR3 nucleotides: TGCGCCAGCAGCTTGGGTCCGGGACAGGGTTCCTACGAGCAGTACTTC. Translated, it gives CASSLGPGQGSYEQYF.

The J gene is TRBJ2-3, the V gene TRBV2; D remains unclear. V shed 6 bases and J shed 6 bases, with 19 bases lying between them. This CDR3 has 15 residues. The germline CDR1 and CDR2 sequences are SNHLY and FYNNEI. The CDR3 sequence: CASRASETRLDTQYF. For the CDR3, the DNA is TGTGCCAGCAGAGCCTCAGAGACTCGACTGGATACGCAGTATTTT. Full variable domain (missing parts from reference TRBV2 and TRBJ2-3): EPEVTQTPSHQVTQMGQEVILRCVPISNHLYFYWYRQILGQKVEFLVSFYNNEISEKSEIFDDQFSVERPDGSNFTLKIRSTKLEDSAMYFCASRASETRLDTQYFGPGTRLTVL.

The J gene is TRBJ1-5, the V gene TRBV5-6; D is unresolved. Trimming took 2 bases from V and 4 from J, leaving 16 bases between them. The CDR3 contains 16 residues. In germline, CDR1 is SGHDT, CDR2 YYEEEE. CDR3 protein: CASSFGNLNENQPQHF. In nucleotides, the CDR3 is TGTGCCAGCAGCTTCGGGAACTTAAACGAGAATCAGCCCCAGCATTTT.

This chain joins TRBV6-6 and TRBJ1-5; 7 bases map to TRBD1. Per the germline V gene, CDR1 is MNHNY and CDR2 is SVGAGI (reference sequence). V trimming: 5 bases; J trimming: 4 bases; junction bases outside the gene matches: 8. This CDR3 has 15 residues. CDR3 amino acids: CASSRTGTENQPQHF. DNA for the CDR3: TGTGCCAGCAGTAGAACCGGGACAGAAAATCAGCCCCAGCATTTT.

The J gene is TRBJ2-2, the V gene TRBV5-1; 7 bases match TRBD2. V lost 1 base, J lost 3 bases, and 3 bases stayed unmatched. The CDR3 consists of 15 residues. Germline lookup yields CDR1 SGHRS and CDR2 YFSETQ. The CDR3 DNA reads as TGCGCCAGCAGCTTGAGAGGGAGGGACACCGGGGAGCTGTTTTTT. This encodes CASSLRGRDTGELFF.

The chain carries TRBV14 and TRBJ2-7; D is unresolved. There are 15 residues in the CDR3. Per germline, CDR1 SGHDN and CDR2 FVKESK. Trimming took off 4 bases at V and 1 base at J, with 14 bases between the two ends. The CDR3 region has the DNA TGTGCCAGCAGCCGCCGCGATTCGACTTCCTACGAGCAGTACTTC. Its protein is CASSRRDSTSYEQYF.

CDR3 nucleotide sequence: TGTGCCAGCAGTCCCGGACTAGCGGGAGTAAATGAGCAGTTCTTC. Translated: CASSPGLAGVNEQFF. The chain links TRBV2 to TRBJ2-1; 13 nucleotides match TRBD2. Losses at the gene ends were 5 bases for V and 7 bases for J; bases not matched to a gene: 5. This CDR3 is 15 amino acids long. Germline loops: CDR1 SNHLY, CDR2 FYNNEI.

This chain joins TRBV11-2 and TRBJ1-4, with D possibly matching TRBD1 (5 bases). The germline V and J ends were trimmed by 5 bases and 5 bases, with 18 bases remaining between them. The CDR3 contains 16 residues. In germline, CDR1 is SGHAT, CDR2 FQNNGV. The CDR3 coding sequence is TGTGCCAGCAGCACCGCGACGGGACTCTCAAATGAAAAACTGTTTTTT. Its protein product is CASSTATGLSNEKLFF.

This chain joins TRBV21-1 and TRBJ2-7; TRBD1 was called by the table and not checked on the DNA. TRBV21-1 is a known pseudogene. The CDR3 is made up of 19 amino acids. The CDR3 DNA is TGTGCCAGCAGCAAATTAGGAGTAGGGGGCCAACTTACATCCTACGAGCAGTACTTC. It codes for CASSKLGVGGQLTSYEQYF.

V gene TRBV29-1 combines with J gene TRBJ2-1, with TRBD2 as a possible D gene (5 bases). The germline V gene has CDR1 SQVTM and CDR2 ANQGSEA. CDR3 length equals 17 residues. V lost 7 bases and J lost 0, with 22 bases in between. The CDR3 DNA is TGCAGCGGAGAAGCCCGATTTCGGAGGAGCTCCTACAATGAGCAGTTCTTC. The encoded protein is CSGEARFRRSSYNEQFF.

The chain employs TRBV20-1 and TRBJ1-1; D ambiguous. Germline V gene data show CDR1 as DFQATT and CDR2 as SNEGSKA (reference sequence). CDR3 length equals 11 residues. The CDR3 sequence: CRTSGVPEAFF. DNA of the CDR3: TGCAGAACCTCCGGGGTGCCTGAAGCTTTCTTT.

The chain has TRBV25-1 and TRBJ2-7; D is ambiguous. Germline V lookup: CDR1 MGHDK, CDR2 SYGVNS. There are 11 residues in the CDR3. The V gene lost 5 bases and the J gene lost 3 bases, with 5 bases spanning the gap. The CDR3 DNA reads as TGTGCCAGCAGTTTATACTACGAGCAGTACTTC. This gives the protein CASSLYYEQYF.

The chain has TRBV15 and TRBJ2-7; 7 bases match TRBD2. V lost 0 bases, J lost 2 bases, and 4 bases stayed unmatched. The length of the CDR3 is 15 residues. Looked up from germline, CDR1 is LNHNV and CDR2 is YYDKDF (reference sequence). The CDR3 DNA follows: TGTGCCACCAGCAGAGAACCTAGCGGAACCTACGAGCAGTACTTC. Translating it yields CATSREPSGTYEQYF.

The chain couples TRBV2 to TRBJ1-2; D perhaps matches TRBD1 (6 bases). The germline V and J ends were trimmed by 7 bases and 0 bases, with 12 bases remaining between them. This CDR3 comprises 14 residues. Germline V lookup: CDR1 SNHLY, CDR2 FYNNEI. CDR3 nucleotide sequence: TGTGCCAGCAACAGGGAAGGGGCTAACTATGGCTACACCTTC. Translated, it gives CASNREGANYGYTF.

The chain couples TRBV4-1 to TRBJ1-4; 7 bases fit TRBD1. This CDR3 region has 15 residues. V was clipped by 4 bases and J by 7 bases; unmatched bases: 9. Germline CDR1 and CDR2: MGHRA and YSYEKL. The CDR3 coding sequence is TGCGCCAGCAGCCGCGGGGGGGGACAGATTGAAAAACTGTTTTTT. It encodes CASSRGGGQIEKLFF.

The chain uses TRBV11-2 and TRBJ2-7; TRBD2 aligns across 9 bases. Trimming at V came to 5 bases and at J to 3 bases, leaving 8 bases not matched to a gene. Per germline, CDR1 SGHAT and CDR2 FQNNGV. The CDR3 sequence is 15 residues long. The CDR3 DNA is TGTGCCAGCAGCAATGCAGCGGGGGGAAACTACGAGCAGTACTTC. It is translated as CASSNAAGGNYEQYF.

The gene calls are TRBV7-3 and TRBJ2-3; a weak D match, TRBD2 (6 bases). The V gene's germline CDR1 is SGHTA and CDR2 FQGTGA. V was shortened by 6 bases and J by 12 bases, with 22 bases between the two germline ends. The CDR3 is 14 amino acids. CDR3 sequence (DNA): TGTGCCAGCAGTTCCCTTCTGGGTCCTAGCGCACAGTATTTT. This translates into CASSSLLGPSAQYF.

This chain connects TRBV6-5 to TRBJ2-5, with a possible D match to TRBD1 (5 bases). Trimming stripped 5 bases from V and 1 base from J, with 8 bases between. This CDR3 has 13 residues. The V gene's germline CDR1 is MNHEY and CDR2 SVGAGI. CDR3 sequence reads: CASSTQGQETQYF. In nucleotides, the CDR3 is TGTGCCAGCAGTACCCAGGGCCAAGAGACCCAGTACTTC.

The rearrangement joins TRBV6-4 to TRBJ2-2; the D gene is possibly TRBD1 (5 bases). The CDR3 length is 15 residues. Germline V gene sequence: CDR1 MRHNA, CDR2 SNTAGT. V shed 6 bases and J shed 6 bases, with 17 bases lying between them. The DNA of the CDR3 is TGTGCCAGCAGAGACAACCCAGGGATAGCCGGGGAGCTGTTTTTT. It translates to CASRDNPGIAGELFF.